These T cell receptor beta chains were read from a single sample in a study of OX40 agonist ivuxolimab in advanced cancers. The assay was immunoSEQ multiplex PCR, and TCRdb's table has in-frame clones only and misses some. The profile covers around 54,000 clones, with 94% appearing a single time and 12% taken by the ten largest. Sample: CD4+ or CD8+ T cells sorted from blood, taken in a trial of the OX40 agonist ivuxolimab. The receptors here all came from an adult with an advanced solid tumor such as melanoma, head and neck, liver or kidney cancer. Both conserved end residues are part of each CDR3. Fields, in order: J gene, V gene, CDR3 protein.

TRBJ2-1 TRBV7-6 CASSFGTSGLKEQFF
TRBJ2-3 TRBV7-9 CASSPVDSGGTQYF
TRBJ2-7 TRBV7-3 CASSLNRDSYEQYF
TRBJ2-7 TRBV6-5 CASSGDSLSYEQYF
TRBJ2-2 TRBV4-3 CASSQDKPAGGGTGELFF
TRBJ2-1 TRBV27 CASSFRNRVQPLDEQFF
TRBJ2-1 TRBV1 CTSKTGTLSYNEQFF
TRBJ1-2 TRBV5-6 CASSQRDWYTF
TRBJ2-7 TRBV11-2 CASSLGGGSYEQYF
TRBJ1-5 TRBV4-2 CASSQVVGVLGNQPQHF
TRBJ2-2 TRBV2 CASFRDRTPGELFF
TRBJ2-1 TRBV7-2 CASSLDGGWGNEQFF
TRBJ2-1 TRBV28 CASSALAGGRNEQFF
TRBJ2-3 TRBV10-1 CASSRGVPDTQYF
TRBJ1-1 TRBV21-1 CASGGQGNTEAFF
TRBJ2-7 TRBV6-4 CASSDQAGAPYEQYF
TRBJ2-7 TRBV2 CASSVGGPYEQYF
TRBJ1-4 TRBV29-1 CSVVGRTGQDNEKLFF
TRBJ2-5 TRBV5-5 CASSLASIGPQIQETQYF
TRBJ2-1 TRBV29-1 CSVEDRESGEQFF
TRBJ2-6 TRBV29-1 CSVEAPGQGLSGANVLTF
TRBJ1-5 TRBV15 CATSRESGQGYNQPQHF
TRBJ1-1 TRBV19 CASSIGARGNTEAFF
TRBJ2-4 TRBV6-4 CASSAPGPAKNIQYF
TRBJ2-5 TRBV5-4 CASSPGLAVEETQYF
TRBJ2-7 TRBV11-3 CASSDSGIDEQYF